The rows below give T cell receptor beta chains drawn from one sample of a study of cytomegalovirus exposure and HLA in healthy donors. TCRdb keeps only in-frame clones here, not all; method: immunoSEQ multiplex PCR. The sample gives 78,000 or so clones, approximately 95% of which show up once; around 1.6% is in the top ten. Sequencing was performed on PBMCs. All receptors derive from a man younger than 35 in good health and CMV-seropositive. CDR3s include the opening cysteine and the closing phenylalanine or tryptophan. D genes are given only for firm matches. The size entry is marked missing in some rows and otherwise reads once, few, many or a size class.

j_call clone_size v_call d_call cdr3_aa cdr3_nt
TRBJ2-7 . TRBV27 . CASSSIQGLDEQYF TGTGCCAGCAGTTCCATCCAGGGTCTGGACGAGCAGTACTTC
TRBJ1-1 . TRBV6-5 TRBD1 CASSYSMGQGNTEAFF TGTGCCAGCAGTTACTCGATGGGACAGGGGAACACTGAAGCTTTCTTT
TRBJ1-2 few TRBV6-1 . CASRESVSGYTF TGTGCCAGCAGAGAGTCGGTCTCGGGCTACACCTTC
TRBJ2-2 . TRBV27 TRBD2 CASSFLAGGPGTGELFF TGTGCCAGCAGCTTTTTGGCGGGAGGGCCGGGCACCGGGGAGCTGTTTTTT
TRBJ1-5 . TRBV19 TRBD1 CASRTGYYSNQPQHF TGTGCCAGCCGGACAGGATACTATAGCAATCAGCCCCAGCATTTT
TRBJ2-2 . TRBV21-1 . CASSDRRGIGTGELFF TGTGCCAGCAGCGACCGGAGGGGAATCGGCACCGGGGAGCTGTTTTTT
TRBJ1-4 . TRBV15 . CATSRDRVTAATNEKLFF TGTGCCACCAGCAGAGATCGGGTGACGGCTGCAACTAATGAAAAACTGTTTTTT
TRBJ2-1 . TRBV29-1 TRBD2 CSVEDRDYYNEQFF TGCAGCGTTGAAGATCGGGACTACTACAATGAGCAGTTCTTC
TRBJ2-3 . TRBV29-1 . CSVRAGDTQYF TGCAGCGTCCGAGCGGGAGATACGCAGTATTTT
TRBJ1-2 . TRBV6-1 . CASSEMDRFYGYTF TGTGCCAGCAGTGAAATGGACAGATTCTATGGCTACACCTTC
TRBJ1-1 . TRBV4-1 . CATRGTTEAFF TGCGCCACCCGGGGGACCACTGAAGCTTTCTTT
TRBJ2-1 . TRBV25-1 . CASSAHSGLSSYNEQFF TGTGCCAGCAGTGCGCATTCAGGGTTAAGCTCCTACAATGAGCAGTTCTTC
TRBJ1-1 once TRBV7-7 . CASSDGTEAFF TGTGCTAGCAGCGACGGGACAGAAGCTTTCTTT
TRBJ1-4 . TRBV12-2 . CASGREGEKLFF TGTGCATCTGGAAGGGAGGGTGAAAAACTGTTTTTT
TRBJ2-3 . TRBV29-1 . CSVAGGPDTQYF TGCAGCGTTGCTGGGGGCCCAGATACGCAGTATTTT
TRBJ2-1 . TRBV4-1 . CASSRRTGDSSYNEQFF TGCGCCAGCAGCCGTAGAACGGGGGATAGCTCCTACAATGAGCAGTTCTTC
TRBJ2-6 . TRBV28 . CASSPRGLTGANVLTF TGTGCCAGCAGTCCCCGGGGGTTAACTGGGGCCAACGTCCTGACTTTC
TRBJ2-3 . TRBV30 . CAWSRGDPRASTDTQYF TGTGCCTGGAGTAGGGGCGATCCCCGTGCTAGCACAGATACGCAGTATTTT
TRBJ1-1 once TRBV5-6 . CASSLVQMNTEAFF TGTGCCAGCAGCTTGGTCCAGATGAACACTGAAGCTTTCTTT
TRBJ2-7 . TRBV9 TRBD1 CASSRQGAYEQYF TGTGCCAGCAGCCGACAGGGCGCCTACGAGCAGTACTTC
TRBJ2-4 . TRBV2 . CASILGDFGNDKNIQYF TGTGCCAGCATCCTTGGGGACTTCGGAAATGACAAAAACATTCAGTACTTC
TRBJ2-6 . TRBV7-9 TRBD1 CASSWGQGSGANVLTF TGTGCCAGCAGCTGGGGACAGGGGTCTGGGGCCAACGTCCTGACTTTC
TRBJ2-5 . TRBV7-9 TRBD2 CASSLGTSGKGYF TGTGCCAGCAGCCTCGGGACTAGCGGCAAGGGGTACTTC
TRBJ2-7 . TRBV6-5 . CASITTRGLYEQYF TGTGCCAGCATAACGACACGAGGGCTCTACGAGCAGTACTTC
TRBJ1-5 once TRBV5-1 . CASSLGAGESSQHF TGCGCCAGCAGCTTGGGGGCAGGGGAATCGTCCCAGCATTTT
TRBJ2-3 . TRBV6-5 . CASSYSAGDTQYF TGTGCCAGCAGTTACTCAGCCGGAGATACGCAGTATTTT
TRBJ2-7 once TRBV10-1 TRBD1 CASSESLPRDRGLTYEQYF TGCGCCAGCAGTGAGTCCTTACCCCGGGACAGGGGGCTAACCTACGAGCAGTACTTC
TRBJ2-5 . TRBV19 . CASSDRDTQETQYF TGTGCCAGTAGTGACCGGGACACCCAAGAGACCCAGTACTTC
TRBJ2-5 . TRBV28 TRBD2 CASNPTSVQETQYF TGTGCCAGCAATCCGACTAGCGTGCAAGAGACCCAGTACTTC
TRBJ2-3 . TRBV7-9 TRBD1 CASSFRTGQTDTQYF TGTGCCAGCAGCTTCCGGACAGGGCAAACAGATACGCAGTATTTT
TRBJ1-4 . TRBV30 . CAWSLRQVRTETNEKLFF TGTGCCTGGAGTCTAAGACAGGTTAGGACGGAAACTAATGAAAAACTGTTTTTT
TRBJ2-1 . TRBV7-9 . CASSLEAGSSYNEQFF TGTGCCAGCAGCTTAGAGGCCGGGAGCTCCTACAATGAGCAGTTCTTC
TRBJ1-5 . TRBV6-1 . CASSDQQPQHF TGTGCCAGCAGTGACCAACAGCCCCAGCATTTT
TRBJ1-2 . TRBV5-6 TRBD1 CASTGTGGISGYTF TGTGCCAGCACCGGGACAGGGGGCATTTCTGGCTACACCTTC
TRBJ1-2 . TRBV28 . CASSLRRASYGYTF TGTGCCAGCAGTTTACGCAGGGCGAGCTATGGCTACACCTTC
TRBJ2-2 . TRBV6-4 . CASRIWAGNTGELFF TGTGCCAGCAGGATTTGGGCGGGAAACACCGGGGAGCTGTTTTTT
TRBJ2-1 . TRBV14 TRBD2 CASSRRGSSYNEQFF TGTGCCAGCAGCCGTCGCGGGAGCTCCTACAATGAGCAGTTCTTC